Included here is one T cell receptor beta chain sequence, with context. Its antigen is not known. The PCR used 60 Vbeta and 13 Jbeta primers. Method: immunoSEQ multiplex PCR; TCRdb's copy keeps in-frame clones and lacks some. The sample shows nearly 200,000 clones, approximately 85% of them seen only once. The CDR3 totals 14 residues. Germline values: CDR1 MNHEY, CDR2 SMNVEV (reference sequence). The germline V and J ends were trimmed by 7 bases and 2 bases, with 14 bases remaining between them. The data originate from a study of cytomegalovirus exposure and HLA in healthy donors. Points from the study as a whole: Usually a TCR sequence was rare, but some public TCRs were found in many donors. High sensitivity and specificity were reportedly achieved when the classifier diagnosed cytomegalovirus status.

The sample consisted of PBMCs. The genes are TRBV27 and TRBJ1-1; D possibly corresponds to TRBD1 (6 bases). This TCR came from a woman between 50 and 59 years old in good health and CMV-seropositive. The CDR3 protein is CASKRNRDNTEAFF. DNA for the CDR3: TGTGCCAGCAAACGAAACAGGGATAACACTGAAGCTTTCTTT.